This T cell receptor (beta chain) comes out of a study of blood T cell repertoires in COVID-19. Study-level information: Samples representing acute and convalescent COVID-19 were sourced from the United States, Italy and Spain.

The V gene end was trimmed by 0 bases and the J gene end by 5 bases; junction bases not matched to a gene: 0. Per germline, CDR1 SGHTA and CDR2 FQGNSA. CDR3 length equals 14 residues. Only in-frame clones appear in the TCRdb table, and some are missing; sequencing was by immunoSEQ multiplex PCR. There are about 240,000 clones in the sample; approximately 80% occur only once, and 9.6% lies in the top ten. The rearrangement links TRBV7-2 to TRBJ1-1; 10 bases fit TRBD1. The sample consisted of peripheral blood. This TCR came from a woman of 80 years or more with acute or convalescent COVID-19. As DNA, the CDR3 is TGTGCCAGCAGCTTAGCGGGACAGGGGACTGAAGCTTTCTTT. Residues: CASSLAGQGTEAFF.